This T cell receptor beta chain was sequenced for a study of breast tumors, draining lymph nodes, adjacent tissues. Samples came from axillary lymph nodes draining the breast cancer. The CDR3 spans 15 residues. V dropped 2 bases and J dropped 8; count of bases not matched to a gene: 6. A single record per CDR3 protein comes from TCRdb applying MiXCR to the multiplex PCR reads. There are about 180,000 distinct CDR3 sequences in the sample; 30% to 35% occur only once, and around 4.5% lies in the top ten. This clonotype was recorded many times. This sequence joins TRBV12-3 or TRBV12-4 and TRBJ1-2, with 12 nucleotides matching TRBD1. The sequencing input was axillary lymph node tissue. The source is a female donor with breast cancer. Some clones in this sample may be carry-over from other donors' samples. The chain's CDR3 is CASSLPGQGAAGYTF. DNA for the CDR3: TGTGCCAGCAGTTTACCGGGACAGGGGGCGGCCGGCTACACCTTC.